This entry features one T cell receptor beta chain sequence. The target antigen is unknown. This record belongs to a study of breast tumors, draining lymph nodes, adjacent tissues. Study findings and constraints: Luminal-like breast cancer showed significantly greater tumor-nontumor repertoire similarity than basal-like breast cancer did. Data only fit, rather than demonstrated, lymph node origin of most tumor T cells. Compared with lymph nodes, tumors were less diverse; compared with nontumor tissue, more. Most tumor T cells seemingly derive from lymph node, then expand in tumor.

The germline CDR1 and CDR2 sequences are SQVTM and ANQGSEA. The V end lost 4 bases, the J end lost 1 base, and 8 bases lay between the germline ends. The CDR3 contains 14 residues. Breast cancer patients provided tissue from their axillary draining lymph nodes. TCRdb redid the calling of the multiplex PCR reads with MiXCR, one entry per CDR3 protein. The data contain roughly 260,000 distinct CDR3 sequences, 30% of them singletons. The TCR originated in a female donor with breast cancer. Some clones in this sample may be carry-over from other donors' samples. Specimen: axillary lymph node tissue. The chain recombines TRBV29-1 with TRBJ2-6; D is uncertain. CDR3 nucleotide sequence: TGCAGCGTTGCTAGGGCGTCTGGGGCCAACGTCCTGACTTTC. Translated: CSVARASGANVLTF. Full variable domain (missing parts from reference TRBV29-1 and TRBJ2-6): SAVISQKPSRDICQRGTSLTIQCQVDSQVTMMFWYRQQPGQSLTLIATANQGSEATYESGFVIDKFPISRPNLTFSTLTVSNMSPEDSSIYLCSVARASGANVLTFGAGSRLTVL.